In this sample, the clone carrying this T cell receptor (beta chain) turned up a few times. One entry per CDR3 protein, called by TCRdb with MiXCR from the RT-PCR reads. Among about 230,000 distinct CDR3 sequences listed, around 14% were seen once. The data stem from a study of patients and donors after allogeneic stem cell transplantation. CDR1 and CDR2 from the germline V gene are SGHTA and FQGTGA. The junction had 8 bases not matched to a gene; V was cut back by 2 bases and J by 7 bases. This CDR3 has 15 residues. This sequence was found in a human donor who was either an allogeneic HSCT recipient or a stem cell or donor lymphocyte infusion donor (not recorded which). It is not recorded whose cells these are; they may come from a transplant donor. The J gene is TRBJ2-1, the V gene TRBV7-3, with 7 bases fitting TRBD2. The sequencing sample was made of blood, either unsorted or a sorted T cell fraction (not recorded which). As DNA, the CDR3 is TGTGCCAGCAGCTTATCAAACGGGAGGATGAATGAGCAGTTCTTC. Residues: CASSLSNGRMNEQFF.